The 11 T cell receptor beta chains listed next were all sequenced from one sample in a study of blood T cell repertoires in COVID-19. Assay: immunoSEQ multiplex PCR; the TCRdb copy retains only in-frame clones and omits some. The sample yields 150,000 or so clones, less than 90% seen once. Sequencing was carried out using PBMCs or T cells enriched from blood (not recorded which). The receptors shown here come from a human donor with acute COVID-19. The donor label of this sample is uncertain.

This chain joins TRBV3-1 (or the pseudogene TRBV3-2) and TRBJ2-5, with 8 bases aligning to TRBD2. V trimming: 5 bases; J trimming: 1 base; junction bases outside the gene matches: 12. Germline assignment: CDR1 LGHDT and CDR2 YNNKEL (reference sequence). The CDR3 runs 17 residues. This CDR3 is CASSSLGGGPRQETQYF. For the CDR3, the DNA is TGTGCCAGCAGCTCGCTCGGGGGGGGGCCCCGCCAAGAGACCCAGTACTTC.

This clone was counted once. The chain employs TRBV7-9 and TRBJ2-7; D perhaps matches TRBD1 (5 bases). The length of the CDR3 is 14 residues. Trimming removed 4 bases from V and 2 bases from J, with 12 bases in between. Germline loops: CDR1 SEHNR, CDR2 FQNEAQ (reference sequence). The CDR3 region has the DNA TGTGCCAGCAGCTCCGCGACCAGGGCCTACGAGCAGTACTTC. The encoded protein is CASSSATRAYEQYF.

This clone was counted a single time. V gene TRBV12-3 or TRBV12-4 combines with J gene TRBJ1-2; D is unclear. CDR3 length equals 13 residues. V lost 6 bases and J lost 4, with 12 bases in between. DNA for the CDR3: TGTGCCAGCAGCTCCACTCGGGGCTATGGCTACACCTTC. This encodes CASSSTRGYGYTF.

This clone was seen only a few times. This chain links TRBV10-3 with TRBJ2-7, with a tentative D call TRBD2 (7 bases). Trimming took 0 bases from V and 2 from J, leaving 14 bases between them. Germline V lookup: CDR1 ENHRY, CDR2 SYGVKD. The CDR3 has 16 amino acids. In DNA, the CDR3 is TGTGCCATCAGTGAGTCGCGGGGGCTTCAGACCTACGAGCAGTACTTC. Translated, it gives CAISESRGLQTYEQYF.

V and J are TRBV7-9 and TRBJ1-2; no clear D. V lost 8 bases and J 2 bases, leaving 6 bases between the germline ends. The CDR3 is made up of 11 amino acids. Germline V gene data show CDR1 as SEHNR and CDR2 as FQNEAQ (reference sequence). DNA for the CDR3: TGTGCCAGCGGGGAGAACTATGGCTACACCTTC. Translation: CASGENYGYTF.

J is TRBJ2-3 and V is TRBV29-1, with D tentatively TRBD2 (6 bases). Between the trimmed V and J ends, which lost 5 bases and 4 bases, there was a span of 10 bases. The CDR3 sequence is 12 residues long. Germline CDR1 and CDR2: SQVTM and ANQGSEA. The chain's CDR3 is CSVLGGADTQYF. The CDR3 DNA follows: TGCAGCGTTCTGGGAGGAGCAGATACGCAGTATTTT.

This sequence joins TRBV19 and TRBJ2-1; D is perhaps TRBD1 (5 bases). The CDR3 consists of 13 residues. Trimming took 8 bases from V and 3 from J, leaving 11 bases between them. CDR1 and CDR2 from the germline V gene are LNHDA and SQIVND (reference sequence). The CDR3 nucleotides read TGTGCCAGTGGGCGACAGAGCTACAATGAGCAGTTCTTC. It is translated as CASGRQSYNEQFF.

The chain couples TRBV28 to TRBJ2-1; TRBD2 matches 12 bases. V was clipped by 2 bases and J by 5 bases; unmatched bases: 13. Germline lookup yields CDR1 MDHEN and CDR2 SYDVKM. The CDR3 sequence is 19 residues long. CDR3 protein: CASSLVLAGGPERNNEQFF. The CDR3 DNA follows: TGTGCCAGCAGTTTAGTCCTAGCGGGGGGGCCGGAACGAAACAATGAGCAGTTCTTC.

The V and J genes are TRBV2 and TRBJ1-5, with D tentatively TRBD1 (6 bases). This CDR3 has 12 amino acids. The ends were cut back, 7 bases at V and 4 bases at J, with 8 bases in the middle. Germline V gives CDR1 SNHLY, CDR2 FYNNEI. As DNA, the CDR3 is TGTGCCAGCATGGACAGAAATCAGCCCCAGCATTTT. Protein product: CASMDRNQPQHF. The variable domain in full, with the rest retrieved from reference TRBV2 and TRBJ1-5, is EPEVTQTPSHQVTQMGQEVILRCVPISNHLYFYWYRQILGQKVEFLVSFYNNEISEKSEIFDDQFSVERPDGSNFTLKIRSTKLEDSAMYFCASMDRNQPQHFGDGTRLSIL.

The chain is built from TRBV6-4 and TRBJ2-7, with D hard to call. Trimming took 0 bases from V and 3 from J, leaving 21 bases between them. The germline gives CDR1 MRHNA, CDR2 SNTAGT. This CDR3 spans 18 amino acids. CDR3 sequence: CASSDSIGPVHIVYEQYF. The CDR3 nucleotides are TGTGCCAGCAGTGACTCAATTGGGCCGGTGCACATCGTCTACGAGCAGTACTTC.

The chain combines TRBV9 with TRBJ1-1, with D possibly matching TRBD1 (6 bases). The CDR3 has 17 residues. The V end lost 3 bases, the J end lost 10 bases, and 28 bases lay between the germline ends. Per germline, CDR1 SGDLS and CDR2 YYNGEE. The CDR3 protein is CASSEGDRRSLRLGAFF. CDR3 nucleotide sequence: TGTGCCAGCAGCGAGGGGGATAGACGGTCCCTTCGTTTGGGAGCTTTCTTT. The full variable domain, in which reference TRBV9 and TRBJ1-1 provide the parts outside the CDR3, is DSGVTQTPKHLITATGQRVTLRCSPRSGDLSVYWYQQSLDQGLQFLIQYYNGEERAKGNILERFSAQQFPDLHSELNLSSLELGDSALYFCASSEGDRRSLRLGAFFGQGTRLTVV.